This T cell receptor beta chain was captured in a study of blood T cell repertoires in COVID-19. Germline loops: CDR1 MNHEY, CDR2 SVGEGT. V was cut by 4 bases and J by 2 bases, with 9 bases left in between. The CDR3 is made up of 13 amino acids. Profiled with immunoSEQ multiplex PCR; TCRdb holds only in-frame clones, not every one. The sample comprises 150,000 or so clones, under 85% of which are singletons, and roughly 13% rests with the top ten. Material: peripheral blood. The TCR originated in a man between 65 and 85 years old who had recovered from COVID-19. The chain couples TRBV6-2 or TRBV6-3 to TRBJ2-7; TRBD1 is a possible D gene (5 bases). The CDR3 region has the DNA TGTGCCAGCAGTTGGACACACGCCTACGAGCAGTACTTC. Encoded protein: CASSWTHAYEQYF.